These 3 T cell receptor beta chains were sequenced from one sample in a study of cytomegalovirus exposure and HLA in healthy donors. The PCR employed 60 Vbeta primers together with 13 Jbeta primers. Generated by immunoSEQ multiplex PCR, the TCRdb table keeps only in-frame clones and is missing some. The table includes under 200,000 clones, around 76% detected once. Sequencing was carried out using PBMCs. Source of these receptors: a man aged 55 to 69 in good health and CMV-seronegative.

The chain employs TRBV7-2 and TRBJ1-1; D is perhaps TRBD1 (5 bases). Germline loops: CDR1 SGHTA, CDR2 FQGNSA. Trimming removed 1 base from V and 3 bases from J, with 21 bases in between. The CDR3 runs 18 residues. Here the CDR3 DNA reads TGTGCCAGCAGCTTAGTTGGGGCCGTCCACCGAGGCTACACTGAAGCTTTCTTT. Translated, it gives CASSLVGAVHRGYTEAFF.

The CDR3 DNA sequence: TGTGCCAGCAGTTCCCTAGCCACTGGGGCAGATACGCAGTATTTT. It codes for CASSSLATGADTQYF. The chain joins TRBV27 to TRBJ2-3; D might be TRBD2 (5 bases). Trimming removed 4 bases from V and 4 bases from J, with 15 bases in between. Germline CDR1 and CDR2: MNHEY and SMNVEV (reference sequence). The CDR3 is made up of 15 amino acids.

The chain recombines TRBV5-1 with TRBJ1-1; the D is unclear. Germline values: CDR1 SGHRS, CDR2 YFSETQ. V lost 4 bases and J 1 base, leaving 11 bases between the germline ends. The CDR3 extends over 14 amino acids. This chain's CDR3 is CASSPGGGNTEAFF. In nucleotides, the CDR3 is TGCGCCAGCAGCCCGGGAGGAGGGAACACTGAAGCTTTCTTT.